This TCR beta chain was obtained from a study of early T cells in non-severe SARS-CoV-2 infection. As for the study in general: Chains were not paired, and sequencing was done on bulk RNA from unsorted whole blood. Study results and limitations: Database matching using VDJdb favored anti-spike CD8 responses, with private and CD4 specificities left missing.

As concerns this clonotype: The antigen is unknown.

In germline, CDR1 is GTSNPN, CDR2 SVGIG (reference sequence). The ends were cut back, 4 bases at V and 0 bases at J, with 13 bases in the middle. This CDR3 has 16 residues. Each cDNA molecule carried a unique molecular identifier. TCRdb re-called the 5' RACE reads through MiXCR, storing one row per CDR3 protein. Among tens of thousands of distinct CDR3 sequences, 11% were seen once, and the ten largest hold just under 3%. This receptor was identified in an adult who was a healthcare worker with PCR-confirmed SARS-CoV-2 infection or an uninfected control (not recorded which). The gene calls are TRBV30 and TRBJ1-6; no firm D call. The material was whole blood, obtained at baseline. CDR3 sequence: CAWTRTPSSYNSPLHF. Here the CDR3 DNA reads TGTGCCTGGACCCGCACTCCGAGCTCCTATAATTCACCCCTCCACTTT.